The rows below give T cell receptor beta chains drawn from one sample of a study of blood T cell repertoires in COVID-19. Sequencing was performed with immunoSEQ multiplex PCR; in TCRdb, only in-frame clones are kept and a portion is missing. The data hold 95,000 to 100,000 clones, with approximately 88% observed a single time. Sequenced material: peripheral blood. Receptors were obtained from a woman in her fifties or sixties with acute or convalescent COVID-19. Both conserved end residues are part of each CDR3. Fields, in order: clone size, D gene, V gene, J gene, CDR3 DNA, CDR3 protein. The D gene is left open where the match is weak. The size entry is marked missing in some rows and otherwise reads once, few, many or a size class.

abundance: -; d_gene: -; v_gene: TRBV6-5; j_gene: TRBJ1-5; CDR3nt: TGTGCCAGCACCTCGAGACGCGGGGGCGGTCAGCCCCAGCATTTT; CDR3aa: CASTSRRGGGQPQHF
abundance: -; d_gene: -; v_gene: TRBV27; j_gene: TRBJ1-2; CDR3nt: TGTGCCAGCAGTTTATCCTTCGGGACTTTAGGCTACACCTTC; CDR3aa: CASSLSFGTLGYTF
abundance: -; d_gene: -; v_gene: TRBV27; j_gene: TRBJ1-5; CDR3nt: TGTGCCAGCAGTTTAGGTTCCGCAGATCAGCCCCAGCATTTT; CDR3aa: CASSLGSADQPQHF
abundance: -; d_gene: -; v_gene: TRBV7-3; j_gene: TRBJ2-1; CDR3nt: TGTGCCAGCAGCTCCACTGGCAATGAGCAGTTCTTC; CDR3aa: CASSSTGNEQFF
abundance: -; d_gene: -; v_gene: TRBV4-2; j_gene: TRBJ2-1; CDR3nt: TGTGCCAGCAGCCAAGATCTAGCGTACAATGAGCAGTTCTTC; CDR3aa: CASSQDLAYNEQFF
abundance: -; d_gene: TRBD1; v_gene: TRBV5-1; j_gene: TRBJ1-4; CDR3nt: TGCGCCAGCAGCTCCCAACCCAGGGGGACTAATGAAAAACTGTTTTTT; CDR3aa: CASSSQPRGTNEKLFF
abundance: -; d_gene: -; v_gene: TRBV12-3/TRBV12-4; j_gene: TRBJ1-1; CDR3nt: TGTGCCAGCAACCTACAGGGGAACACTGAAGCTTTCTTT; CDR3aa: CASNLQGNTEAFF
abundance: few; d_gene: TRBD2; v_gene: TRBV5-1; j_gene: TRBJ2-7; CDR3nt: TGCGCCAGCAGCTTGGTAGCTCGCGGGGGGTCCTACGAGCAGTACTTC; CDR3aa: CASSLVARGGSYEQYF
abundance: -; d_gene: TRBD1; v_gene: TRBV30; j_gene: TRBJ2-1; CDR3nt: TGTGCCTGGAGCAGGGACAGGGGGTTCGTTGAGCAGTTCTTC; CDR3aa: CAWSRDRGFVEQFF
abundance: -; d_gene: TRBD1; v_gene: TRBV5-1; j_gene: TRBJ2-3; CDR3nt: TGCGCCAGCAGCCCCTCGACAGGGAACACAGATACGCAGTATTTT; CDR3aa: CASSPSTGNTDTQYF
abundance: -; d_gene: TRBD2; v_gene: TRBV28; j_gene: TRBJ2-3; CDR3nt: TGTGCCAGCAGGTTAGCGGGCCCAATTGTTACGCAGTATTTT; CDR3aa: CASRLAGPIVTQYF
abundance: many; d_gene: -; v_gene: TRBV6-5; j_gene: TRBJ2-7; CDR3nt: TGTGCCAGCAGTTACGTACAGGGTGTCTCCTACGAGCAGTACTTC; CDR3aa: CASSYVQGVSYEQYF
abundance: -; d_gene: -; v_gene: TRBV7-3; j_gene: TRBJ1-1; CDR3nt: TGTGCCAGCAGCACCCAGCCTAGCTCTGAAGCTTTCTTT; CDR3aa: CASSTQPSSEAFF
abundance: few; d_gene: TRBD1; v_gene: TRBV4-2; j_gene: TRBJ1-3; CDR3nt: TGTGCCAGCAGCCAAAACAGGGGCCCCTCTGGAAACACCATATATTTT; CDR3aa: CASSQNRGPSGNTIYF
abundance: -; d_gene: TRBD1; v_gene: TRBV15; j_gene: TRBJ1-6; CDR3nt: TGTGCCACCAGCAAAAGACAGGGGTTCGATTCACCCCTCCACTTT; CDR3aa: CATSKRQGFDSPLHF
abundance: -; d_gene: -; v_gene: TRBV6-2/TRBV6-3; j_gene: TRBJ2-2; CDR3nt: TGTGCCAGCAGTTTAGACATCACCGGGGAGCTGTTTTTT; CDR3aa: CASSLDITGELFF
abundance: once; d_gene: -; v_gene: TRBV7-9; j_gene: TRBJ1-5; CDR3nt: TGTGCCAGCAGCTTACAGGGTTCTCTGCCCCAGCATTTT; CDR3aa: CASSLQGSLPQHF
abundance: -; d_gene: TRBD1; v_gene: TRBV7-9; j_gene: TRBJ2-7; CDR3nt: TGTGCCAGCAGCCTCGACAGGGCTTCAACCTACGAGCAGTACTTC; CDR3aa: CASSLDRASTYEQYF
abundance: once; d_gene: -; v_gene: TRBV30; j_gene: TRBJ1-4; CDR3nt: TGTGCCTGGAGTCTTAAAGGAGGGGAAGCTAATGAAAAACTGTTTTTT; CDR3aa: CAWSLKGGEANEKLFF
abundance: -; d_gene: -; v_gene: TRBV5-1; j_gene: TRBJ1-3; CDR3nt: TGCGCCAGCAGCTTGGAAGGGGCTTCGGGAAACACCATATATTTT; CDR3aa: CASSLEGASGNTIYF
abundance: -; d_gene: -; v_gene: TRBV11-3; j_gene: TRBJ1-6; CDR3nt: TGTGCCAGCAGCTTAGGGACAATCAGGGGCTATAATTCACCCCTCCACTTT; CDR3aa: CASSLGTIRGYNSPLHF
abundance: -; d_gene: TRBD2; v_gene: TRBV18; j_gene: TRBJ2-1; CDR3nt: TGTGCCAGCCAGGGACTAGCGGGGCCAAATGAGCAGTTCTTC; CDR3aa: CASQGLAGPNEQFF
abundance: -; d_gene: -; v_gene: TRBV9; j_gene: TRBJ2-5; CDR3nt: TGTGCCAGCAGCGTAGCTCGCAGGGACCAAGAGACCCAGTACTTC; CDR3aa: CASSVARRDQETQYF
abundance: -; d_gene: TRBD1; v_gene: TRBV2; j_gene: TRBJ1-4; CDR3nt: TGTGCCAGCAGTGGGGACAGTTATAATGAAAAACTGTTTTTT; CDR3aa: CASSGDSYNEKLFF
abundance: -; d_gene: -; v_gene: TRBV3-1/TRBV3-2; j_gene: TRBJ1-4; CDR3nt: TGTGCCAGCAGCCGAGTGGCGGGGGGCTATAATGAAAATCTGTTTTTT; CDR3aa: CASSRVAGGYNENLFF
abundance: -; d_gene: TRBD1; v_gene: TRBV3-1/TRBV3-2; j_gene: TRBJ2-3; CDR3nt: TGTGCCAGCAGCTCCATCTCAGGGGGCGGTACGCAGTATTTT; CDR3aa: CASSSISGGGTQYF
abundance: -; d_gene: TRBD2; v_gene: TRBV2; j_gene: TRBJ2-3; CDR3nt: TGTGCCAGCAGTCTAAGCGGGGGGGCCTCTTATACGCAGTATTTT; CDR3aa: CASSLSGGASYTQYF
abundance: -; d_gene: -; v_gene: TRBV4-3; j_gene: TRBJ1-5; CDR3nt: TGCGCCAGCAGCCCAGGGGTTGGGAGAGATCAGCCCCAGCATTTT; CDR3aa: CASSPGVGRDQPQHF
abundance: -; d_gene: -; v_gene: TRBV2; j_gene: TRBJ1-4; CDR3nt: TGTGCCAGCAGCGCAGAGAGGGAAAAACTGTTTTTT; CDR3aa: CASSAEREKLFF
abundance: -; d_gene: TRBD1; v_gene: TRBV25-1; j_gene: TRBJ1-3; CDR3nt: TGTGCCAGCAGTGAATTCAGACAGGGGAACACCATATATTTT; CDR3aa: CASSEFRQGNTIYF
abundance: -; d_gene: TRBD2; v_gene: TRBV6-1; j_gene: TRBJ2-3; CDR3nt: TGTGCCAGCAGTGAAAGACCGGGAGGCCGAGATACGCAGTATTTT; CDR3aa: CASSERPGGRDTQYF
abundance: -; d_gene: -; v_gene: TRBV9; j_gene: TRBJ2-2; CDR3nt: TGTGCCAGCAGCGTAGAGGAGTGGCCCAGGGAGCTGTTTTTT; CDR3aa: CASSVEEWPRELFF
abundance: -; d_gene: -; v_gene: TRBV7-6; j_gene: TRBJ2-7; CDR3nt: TGTGCCAGCAGCTTAGGGCAGGGTGGAACCTACGAGCAGTACTTC; CDR3aa: CASSLGQGGTYEQYF
abundance: -; d_gene: -; v_gene: TRBV18; j_gene: TRBJ1-1; CDR3nt: TGTGCCAGCTCAAGAGGACTTTTTTACACTGAAGCTTTCTTT; CDR3aa: CASSRGLFYTEAFF
abundance: -; d_gene: TRBD1; v_gene: TRBV19; j_gene: TRBJ1-6; CDR3nt: TGTGCCAGTAGTATAGCAGCGCCGGGACAGGGGAGTAATTCACCCCTCCACTTT; CDR3aa: CASSIAAPGQGSNSPLHF
abundance: -; d_gene: -; v_gene: TRBV2; j_gene: TRBJ2-1; CDR3nt: TGTGCCAGCAAAGGCCTAGCCTATGAGCAGTTCTTC; CDR3aa: CASKGLAYEQFF
abundance: -; d_gene: TRBD1; v_gene: TRBV18; j_gene: TRBJ2-2; CDR3nt: TGTGCCAGCTCACCGGGACAGGGGTTCGGCGGGGAGCTGTTTTTT; CDR3aa: CASSPGQGFGGELFF
abundance: -; d_gene: TRBD2; v_gene: TRBV7-3; j_gene: TRBJ2-1; CDR3nt: TGTGCCAGCAGCTTAAGGGCAGGGACTAGCGGGGGGGAACTTAATGAGCAGTTCTTC; CDR3aa: CASSLRAGTSGGELNEQFF
abundance: -; d_gene: -; v_gene: TRBV19; j_gene: TRBJ1-1; CDR3nt: TGTGCCAGCGTCCCCCGGACACTGAACACTGAAGCTTTCTTT; CDR3aa: CASVPRTLNTEAFF
abundance: -; d_gene: TRBD1; v_gene: TRBV11-3; j_gene: TRBJ2-3; CDR3nt: TGTGCCAGCAGCTTAGGTTTCGTAGGGGGCGAGTTGTTGGCAGATACGCAGTATTTT; CDR3aa: CASSLGFVGGELLADTQYF
abundance: once; d_gene: TRBD1; v_gene: TRBV28; j_gene: TRBJ1-5; CDR3nt: TGTGCCAGCAACGACAGGGGGCGTCAGCCCCAGCATTTT; CDR3aa: CASNDRGRQPQHF
abundance: -; d_gene: -; v_gene: TRBV4-3; j_gene: TRBJ1-1; CDR3nt: TGCGCCAGCAGCCTTATCCACGGAACAGGCTCCGGCACTGAAGCTTTCTTT; CDR3aa: CASSLIHGTGSGTEAFF
abundance: few; d_gene: TRBD1; v_gene: TRBV11-2; j_gene: TRBJ2-7; CDR3nt: TGTGCCAGCAGCTGGGAGGACAGGGGTATCTACGAGCAGTACTTC; CDR3aa: CASSWEDRGIYEQYF
abundance: -; d_gene: -; v_gene: TRBV5-4; j_gene: TRBJ2-1; CDR3nt: TGTGCCAGCAGTCAAACCTTCGGACAGCGCTACTCCTACAATGAGCAGTTCTTC; CDR3aa: CASSQTFGQRYSYNEQFF
abundance: -; d_gene: TRBD2; v_gene: TRBV19; j_gene: TRBJ2-1; CDR3nt: TGTGCCAGTAATTCGGGACTAGCAGGCAATGAGCAGTTCTTC; CDR3aa: CASNSGLAGNEQFF
abundance: -; d_gene: TRBD2; v_gene: TRBV16; j_gene: TRBJ2-1; CDR3nt: TGTGCCAGCAGCCAATCGGAGGGACTAGCGGGCCGGAATGAGCAGTTCTTC; CDR3aa: CASSQSEGLAGRNEQFF